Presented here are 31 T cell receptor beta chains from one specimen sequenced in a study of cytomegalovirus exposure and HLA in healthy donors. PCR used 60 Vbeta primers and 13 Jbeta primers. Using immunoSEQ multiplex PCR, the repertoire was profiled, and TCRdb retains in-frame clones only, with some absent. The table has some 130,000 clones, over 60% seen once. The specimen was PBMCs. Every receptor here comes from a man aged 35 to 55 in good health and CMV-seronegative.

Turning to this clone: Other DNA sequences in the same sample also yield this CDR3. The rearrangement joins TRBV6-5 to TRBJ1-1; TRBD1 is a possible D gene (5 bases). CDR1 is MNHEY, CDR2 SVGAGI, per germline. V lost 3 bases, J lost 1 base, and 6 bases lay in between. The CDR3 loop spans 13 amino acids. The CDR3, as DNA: TGTGCCAGCAGTTATCAGGGGAACACTGAAGCTTTCTTT. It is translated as CASSYQGNTEAFF.

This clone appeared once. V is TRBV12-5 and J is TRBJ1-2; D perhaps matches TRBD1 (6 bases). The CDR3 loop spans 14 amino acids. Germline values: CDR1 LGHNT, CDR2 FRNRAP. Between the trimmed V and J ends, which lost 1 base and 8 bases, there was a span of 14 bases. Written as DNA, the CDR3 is TGTGCTAGTGGTTTGGGCGGGGGCTCTTGGGGCTACACCTTC. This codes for CASGLGGGSWGYTF. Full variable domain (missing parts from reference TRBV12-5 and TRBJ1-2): DARVTQTPRHKVTEMGQEVTMRCQPILGHNTVFWYRQTMMQGLELLAYFRNRAPLDDSGMPKDRFSAEMPDATLATLKIQPSEPRDSAVYFCASGLGGGSWGYTFGSGTRLTVV.

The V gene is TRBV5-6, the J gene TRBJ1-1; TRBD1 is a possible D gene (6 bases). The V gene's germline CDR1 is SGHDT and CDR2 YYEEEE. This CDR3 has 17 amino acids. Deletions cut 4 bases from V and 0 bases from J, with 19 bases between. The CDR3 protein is CASSRYRVGNLNTEAFF. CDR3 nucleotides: TGTGCCAGCAGCCGCTACAGGGTTGGCAATCTGAACACTGAAGCTTTCTTT.

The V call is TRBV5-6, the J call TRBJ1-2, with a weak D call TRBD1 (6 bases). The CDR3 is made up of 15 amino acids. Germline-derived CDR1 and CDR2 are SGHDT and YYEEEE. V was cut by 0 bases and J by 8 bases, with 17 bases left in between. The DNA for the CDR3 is TGTGCCAGCAGCTTGGAAGCACAGGGAGTAGGAGGCTACACCTTC. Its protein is CASSLEAQGVGGYTF. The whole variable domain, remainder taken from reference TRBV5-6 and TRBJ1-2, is DAGVTQSPTHLIKTRGQQVTLRCSPKSGHDTVSWYQQALGQGPQFIFQYYEEEERQRGNFPDRFSGHQFPNYSSELNVNALLLGDSALYLCASSLEAQGVGGYTFGSGTRLTVV.

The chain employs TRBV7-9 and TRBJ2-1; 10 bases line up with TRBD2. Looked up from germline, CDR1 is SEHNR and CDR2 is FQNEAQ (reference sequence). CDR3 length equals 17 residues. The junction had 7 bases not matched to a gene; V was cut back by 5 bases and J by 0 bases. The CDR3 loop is CASSPLAGATSYNEQFF. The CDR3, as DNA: TGTGCCAGCAGCCCGCTAGCGGGGGCCACCTCCTACAATGAGCAGTTCTTC.

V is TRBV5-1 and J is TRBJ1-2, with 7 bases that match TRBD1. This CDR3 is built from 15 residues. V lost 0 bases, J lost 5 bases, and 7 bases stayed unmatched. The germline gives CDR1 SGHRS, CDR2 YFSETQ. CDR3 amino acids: CASSLAGGQTYGYTF. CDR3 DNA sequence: TGCGCCAGCAGCTTGGCCGGGGGACAGACTTATGGCTACACCTTC.

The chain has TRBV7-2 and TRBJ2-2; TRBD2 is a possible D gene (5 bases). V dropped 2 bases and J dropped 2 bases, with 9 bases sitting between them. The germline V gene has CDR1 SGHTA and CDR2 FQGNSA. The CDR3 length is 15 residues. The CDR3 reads CASSLLGLNTGELFF. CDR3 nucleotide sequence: TGTGCCAGCAGCTTACTCGGACTTAACACCGGGGAGCTGTTTTTT.

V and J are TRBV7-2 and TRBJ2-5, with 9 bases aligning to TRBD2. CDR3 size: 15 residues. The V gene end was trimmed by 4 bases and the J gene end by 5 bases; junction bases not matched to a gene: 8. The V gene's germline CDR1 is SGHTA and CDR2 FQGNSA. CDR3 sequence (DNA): TGTGCCAGCAGCTCTTTAGCGGGAGCCGGGGAGACCCAGTACTTC. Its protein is CASSSLAGAGETQYF.

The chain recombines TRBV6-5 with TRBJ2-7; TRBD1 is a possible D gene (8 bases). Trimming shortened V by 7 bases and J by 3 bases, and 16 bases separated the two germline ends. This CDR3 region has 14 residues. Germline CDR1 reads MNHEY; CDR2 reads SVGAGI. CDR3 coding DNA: TGTGCCAGCACCCTACAGGGGGGGGGCTACGAGCAGTACTTC. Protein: CASTLQGGGYEQYF.

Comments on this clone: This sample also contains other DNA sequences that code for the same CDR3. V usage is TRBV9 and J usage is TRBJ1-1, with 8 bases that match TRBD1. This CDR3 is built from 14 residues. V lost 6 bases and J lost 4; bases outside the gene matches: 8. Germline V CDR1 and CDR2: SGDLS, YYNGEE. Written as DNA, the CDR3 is TGTGCCAGCAACGACGGACAGGGAGGCACTGAAGCTTTCTTT. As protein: CASNDGQGGTEAFF.

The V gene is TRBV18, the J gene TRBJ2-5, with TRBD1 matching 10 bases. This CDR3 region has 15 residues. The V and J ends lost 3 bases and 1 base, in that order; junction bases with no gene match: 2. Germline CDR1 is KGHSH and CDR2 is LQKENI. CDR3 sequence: CASSPRTGGQETQYF. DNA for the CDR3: TGTGCCAGCTCACCGAGGACAGGGGGCCAAGAGACCCAGTACTTC.

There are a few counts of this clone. This chain's CDR3 is CASSYHTDSYEQYF. The CDR3, as DNA: TGTGCCAGCAGTTACCACACCGACAGTTACGAGCAGTACTTC. This chain connects TRBV6-6 to TRBJ2-7, with D possibly TRBD1 on 5 matching bases. V was clipped by 2 bases and J by 4 bases, with 12 bases between them. The CDR3 length is 14 residues. Germline values: CDR1 MNHNY, CDR2 SVGAGI (reference sequence).

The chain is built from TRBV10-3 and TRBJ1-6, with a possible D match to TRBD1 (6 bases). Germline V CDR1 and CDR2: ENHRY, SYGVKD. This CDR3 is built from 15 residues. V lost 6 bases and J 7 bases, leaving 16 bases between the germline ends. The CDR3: CAIRGGQSINSPLHF. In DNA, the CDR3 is TGTGCCATCAGAGGCGGACAGTCAATAAATTCACCCCTCCACTTT.

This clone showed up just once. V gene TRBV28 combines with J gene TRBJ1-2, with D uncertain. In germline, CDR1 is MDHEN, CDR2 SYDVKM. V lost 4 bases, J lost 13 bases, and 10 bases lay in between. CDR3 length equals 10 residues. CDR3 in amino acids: CASSSLWPTF. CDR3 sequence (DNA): TGTGCCAGCAGTTCTCTGTGGCCCACCTTC.

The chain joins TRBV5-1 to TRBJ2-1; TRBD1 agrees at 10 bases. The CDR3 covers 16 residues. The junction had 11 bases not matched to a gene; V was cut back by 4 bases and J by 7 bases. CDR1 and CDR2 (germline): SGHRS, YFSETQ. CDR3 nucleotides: TGCGCCAGCAGCGCGCAGCCGGGACAGGGGAGTAATGAGCAGTTCTTC. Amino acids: CASSAQPGQGSNEQFF.

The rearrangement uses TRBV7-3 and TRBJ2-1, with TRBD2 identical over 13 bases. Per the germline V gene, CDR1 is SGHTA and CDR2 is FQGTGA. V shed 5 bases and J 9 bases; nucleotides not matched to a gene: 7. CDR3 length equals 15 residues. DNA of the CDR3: TGTGCCAGCAGCCCCCGACTAGCGGGAGGTGGTGAGCAGTTCTTC. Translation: CASSPRLAGGGEQFF.

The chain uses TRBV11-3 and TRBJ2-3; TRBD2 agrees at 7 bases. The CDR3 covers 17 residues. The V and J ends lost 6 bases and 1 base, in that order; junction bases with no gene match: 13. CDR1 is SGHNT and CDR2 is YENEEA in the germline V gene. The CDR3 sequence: CASSSPREGSRTDTQYF. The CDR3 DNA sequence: TGTGCCAGCAGTTCCCCTAGGGAGGGATCACGCACAGATACGCAGTATTTT.

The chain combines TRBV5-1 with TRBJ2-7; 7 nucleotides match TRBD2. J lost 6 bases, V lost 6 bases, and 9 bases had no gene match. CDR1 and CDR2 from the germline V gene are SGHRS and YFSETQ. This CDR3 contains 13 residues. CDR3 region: CASTDPGGGEQYF. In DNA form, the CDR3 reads TGCGCCAGCACCGACCCCGGCGGGGGCGAGCAGTACTTC.

CDR3 residues: CASREPGQLLIGNTIYF. DNA for the CDR3: TGTGCCAGTAGGGAGCCGGGACAACTATTAATTGGAAACACCATATATTTT. The chain uses TRBV19 and TRBJ1-3; D possibly corresponds to TRBD1 (6 bases). Trimming took 6 bases from V and 3 from J, leaving 21 bases between them. This CDR3 has 17 residues. The germline CDR1 and CDR2 sequences are LNHDA and SQIVND (reference sequence).

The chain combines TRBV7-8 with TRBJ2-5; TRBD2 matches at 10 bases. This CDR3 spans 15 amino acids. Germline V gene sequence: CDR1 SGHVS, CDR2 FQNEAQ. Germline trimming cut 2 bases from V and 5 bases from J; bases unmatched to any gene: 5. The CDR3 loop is CASSLISGGFETQYF. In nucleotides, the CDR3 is TGTGCCAGCAGCTTAATTAGCGGGGGGTTTGAGACCCAGTACTTC.

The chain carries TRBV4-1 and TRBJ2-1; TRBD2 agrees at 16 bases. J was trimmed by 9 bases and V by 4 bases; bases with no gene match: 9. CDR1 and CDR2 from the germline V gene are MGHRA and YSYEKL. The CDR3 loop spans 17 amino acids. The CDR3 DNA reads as TGCGCCAGCAGCCGGGGGACTAGCGGGAGGGCCTGGATTGAGCAGTTCTTC. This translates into CASSRGTSGRAWIEQFF.

CDR3 protein: CASSFGQVNTEAFF. In nucleotides, the CDR3 is TGCGCCAGCAGCTTCGGACAGGTAAACACTGAAGCTTTCTTT. The rearrangement joins TRBV5-1 to TRBJ1-1; 7 bases are shared with TRBD1. V shed 2 bases, J shed 2 bases, and the junction held 3 bases outside the gene matches. This CDR3 contains 14 residues. In germline, CDR1 is SGHRS, CDR2 YFSETQ.

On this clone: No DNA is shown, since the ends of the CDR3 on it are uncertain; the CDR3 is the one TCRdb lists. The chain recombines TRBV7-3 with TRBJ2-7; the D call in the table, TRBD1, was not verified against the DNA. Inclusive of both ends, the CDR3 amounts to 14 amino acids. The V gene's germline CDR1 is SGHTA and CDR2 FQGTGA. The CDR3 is CASSFGEGAYERYF.

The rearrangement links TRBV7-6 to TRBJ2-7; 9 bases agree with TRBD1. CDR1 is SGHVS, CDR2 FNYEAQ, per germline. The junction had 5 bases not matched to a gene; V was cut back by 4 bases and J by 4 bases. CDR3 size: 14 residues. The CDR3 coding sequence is TGTGCCAGCAGCTACGGACAGGGGCGATACGAGCAGTACTTC. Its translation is CASSYGQGRYEQYF. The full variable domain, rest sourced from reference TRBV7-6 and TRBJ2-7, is GAGVSQSPRYKVTKRGQDVALRCDPISGHVSLYWYRQALGQGPEFLTYFNYEAQQDKSGLPNDRFSAERPEGSISTLTIQRTEQRDSAMYRCASSYGQGRYEQYFGPGTRLTVT.

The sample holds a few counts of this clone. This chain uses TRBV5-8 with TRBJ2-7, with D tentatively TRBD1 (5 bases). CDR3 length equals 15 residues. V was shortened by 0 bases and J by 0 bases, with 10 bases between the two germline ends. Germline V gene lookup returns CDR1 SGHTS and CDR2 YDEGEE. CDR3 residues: CASSLGQGNSYEQYF. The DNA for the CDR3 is TGTGCCAGCAGCTTGGGCCAGGGCAACTCCTACGAGCAGTACTTC.

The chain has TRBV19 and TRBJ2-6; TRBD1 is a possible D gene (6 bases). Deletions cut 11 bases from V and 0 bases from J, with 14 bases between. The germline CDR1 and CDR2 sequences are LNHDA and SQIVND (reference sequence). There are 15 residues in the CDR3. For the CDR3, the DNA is TGTGCCGGTTGTTCAGGGGTCTCTGGGGCCAACGTCCTGACTTTC. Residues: CAGCSGVSGANVLTF.

DNA of the CDR3: TGCGCCAGCAGCCAAGGACTAGCGAACAATGAGCAGTTCTTC. Encoded protein: CASSQGLANNEQFF. The rearrangement joins TRBV4-3 to TRBJ2-1; the match to TRBD2 covers 8 bases. The V segment lost 1 base and the J segment 5 bases; nucleotides outside the gene matches: 1. The CDR3 is made up of 14 amino acids. Germline values: CDR1 LGHNA, CDR2 YSLEER.

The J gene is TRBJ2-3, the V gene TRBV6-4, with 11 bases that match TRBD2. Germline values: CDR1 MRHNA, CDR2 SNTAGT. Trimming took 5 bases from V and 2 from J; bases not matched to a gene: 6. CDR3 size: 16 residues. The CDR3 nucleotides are TGTGCCAGCAGTAAACTAGCGGGGGTTCCCACAGATACGCAGTATTTT. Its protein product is CASSKLAGVPTDTQYF.

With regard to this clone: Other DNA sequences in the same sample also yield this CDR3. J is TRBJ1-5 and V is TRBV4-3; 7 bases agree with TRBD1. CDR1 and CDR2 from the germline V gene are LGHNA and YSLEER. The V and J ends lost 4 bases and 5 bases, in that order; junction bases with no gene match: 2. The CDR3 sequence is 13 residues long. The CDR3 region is CASSLRGDQPQHF. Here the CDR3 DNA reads TGCGCCAGCAGCCTCAGGGGGGATCAGCCCCAGCATTTT.

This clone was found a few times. The CDR3 reads CASSVTGTSGSGEQFF. The CDR3 region has the DNA TGTGCCAGCAGCGTAACGGGGACTAGCGGGAGCGGTGAGCAGTTCTTC. V is TRBV9 and J is TRBJ2-1, with 14 positions matching TRBD2. The trim removed 1 base at V and 9 bases at J, leaving 6 bases unmatched. The CDR3 runs to 16 residues. Germline V gene lookup returns CDR1 SGDLS and CDR2 YYNGEE. The entire variable domain, with the rest obtained from reference TRBV9 and TRBJ2-1, is as follows: DSGVTQTPKHLITATGQRVTLRCSPRSGDLSVYWYQQSLDQGLQFLIQYYNGEERAKGNILERFSAQQFPDLHSELNLSSLELGDSALYFCASSVTGTSGSGEQFFGPGTRLTVL.

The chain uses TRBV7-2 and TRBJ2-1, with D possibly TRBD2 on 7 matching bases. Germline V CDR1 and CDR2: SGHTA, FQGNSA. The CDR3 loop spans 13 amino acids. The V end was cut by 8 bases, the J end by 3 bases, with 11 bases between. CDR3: CASGGAYYNEQFF. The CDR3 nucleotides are TGTGCCAGCGGGGGGGCCTACTACAATGAGCAGTTCTTC.